This T cell receptor (beta chain) derives from a study of CD8 T cells in Susac syndrome. Study results and limitations: TCR sequencing and HLA analysis covered a relatively small number of individuals.

This clonotype has more than one count but fewer than ten. The target antigen is unknown. With 0 bases removed from V and 6 bases from J, the gap between germline ends came to 7 bases. The CDR3 is 13 residues long. Germline assignment: CDR1 MGHRA and CDR2 YSYEKL. With random hexamers, reverse transcription was performed on 0.5 to 1 ug of RNA. Across 54 Vbeta and 13 Jbeta, TCR beta CDR3 was amplified with immunoSEQ multiplex PCR. One entry per CDR3 protein, called by TCRdb with MiXCR from the immunoSEQ multiplex PCR reads. The sample lists 120,000 or so distinct CDR3 sequences, 93% seen once, with roughly 0.088% in the top ten.

The sequenced sample consisted of CD4+ T cells from PBMCs. V gene TRBV4-1 combines with J gene TRBJ2-3, with no clear D. This receptor was identified in a human donor with multiple sclerosis. Written as DNA, the CDR3 is TGCGCCAGCAGCCAAGATCGTCGGGATACGCAGTATTTT. Its translation is CASSQDRRDTQYF.